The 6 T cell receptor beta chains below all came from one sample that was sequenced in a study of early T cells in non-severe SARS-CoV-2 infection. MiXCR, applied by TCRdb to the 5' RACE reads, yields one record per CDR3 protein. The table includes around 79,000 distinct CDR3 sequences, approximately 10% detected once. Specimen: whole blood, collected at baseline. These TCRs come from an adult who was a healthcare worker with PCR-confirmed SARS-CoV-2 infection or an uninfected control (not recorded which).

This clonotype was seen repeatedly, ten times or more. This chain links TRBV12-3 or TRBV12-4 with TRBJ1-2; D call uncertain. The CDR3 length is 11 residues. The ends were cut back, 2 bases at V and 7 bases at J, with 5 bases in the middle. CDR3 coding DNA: TGTGCCAGCAGTTTACTTGGTGGCTACACCTTC. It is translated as CASSLLGGYTF.

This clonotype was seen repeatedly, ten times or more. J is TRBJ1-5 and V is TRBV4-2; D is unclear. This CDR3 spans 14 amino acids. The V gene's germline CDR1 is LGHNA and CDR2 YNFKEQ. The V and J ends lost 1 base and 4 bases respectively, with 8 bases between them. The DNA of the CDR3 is TGTGCCAGCAGCCAAGCGGGAGGGAATCAGCCCCAGCATTTT. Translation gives CASSQAGGNQPQHF.

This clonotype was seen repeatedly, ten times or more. CDR3 nucleotide sequence: TGTGCCAGCAGGGATGGACTAGCTTGGATCCACAATGAGCAGTTCTTC. It is translated as CASRDGLAWIHNEQFF. The rearrangement joins TRBV6-1 to TRBJ2-1, with 8 nucleotides matching TRBD2. CDR1 is MNHNS and CDR2 is SASEGT in the germline V gene. J lost 5 bases, V lost 6 bases, and 12 bases had no gene match. The CDR3 extends over 16 amino acids.

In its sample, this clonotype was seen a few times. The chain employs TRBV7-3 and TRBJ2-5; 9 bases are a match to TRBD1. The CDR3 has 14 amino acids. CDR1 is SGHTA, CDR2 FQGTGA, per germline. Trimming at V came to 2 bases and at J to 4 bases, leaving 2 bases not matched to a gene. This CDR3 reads CASSLGGQGETQYF. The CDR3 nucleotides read TGTGCCAGCAGCTTAGGGGGACAGGGAGAGACCCAGTACTTC.

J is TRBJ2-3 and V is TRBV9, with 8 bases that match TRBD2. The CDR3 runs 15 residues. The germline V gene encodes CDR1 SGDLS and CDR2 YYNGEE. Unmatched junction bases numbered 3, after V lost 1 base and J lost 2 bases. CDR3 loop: CASSVTSGVTDTQYF. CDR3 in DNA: TGTGCCAGCAGCGTAACTAGCGGAGTCACAGATACGCAGTATTTT.

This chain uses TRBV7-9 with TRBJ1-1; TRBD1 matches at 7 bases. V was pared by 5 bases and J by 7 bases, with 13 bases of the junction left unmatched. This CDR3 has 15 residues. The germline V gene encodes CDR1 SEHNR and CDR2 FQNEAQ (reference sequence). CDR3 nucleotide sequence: TGTGCCAGCAGCCCCAAGGGAACCGGGACAGATGAAGCTTTCTTT. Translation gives CASSPKGTGTDEAFF.